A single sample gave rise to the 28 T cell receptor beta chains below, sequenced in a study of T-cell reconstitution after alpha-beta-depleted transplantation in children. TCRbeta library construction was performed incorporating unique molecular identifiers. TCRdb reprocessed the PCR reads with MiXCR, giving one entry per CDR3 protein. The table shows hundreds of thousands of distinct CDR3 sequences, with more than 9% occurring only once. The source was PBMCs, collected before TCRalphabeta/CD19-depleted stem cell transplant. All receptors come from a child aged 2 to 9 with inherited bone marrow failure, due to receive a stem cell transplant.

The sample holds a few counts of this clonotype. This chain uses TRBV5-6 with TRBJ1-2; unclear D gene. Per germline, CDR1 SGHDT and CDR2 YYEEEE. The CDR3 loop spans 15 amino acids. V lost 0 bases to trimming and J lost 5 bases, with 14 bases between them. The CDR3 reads CASSLVGYTQYGYTF. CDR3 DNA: TGTGCCAGCAGCTTGGTGGGGTACACTCAATATGGCTACACCTTC.

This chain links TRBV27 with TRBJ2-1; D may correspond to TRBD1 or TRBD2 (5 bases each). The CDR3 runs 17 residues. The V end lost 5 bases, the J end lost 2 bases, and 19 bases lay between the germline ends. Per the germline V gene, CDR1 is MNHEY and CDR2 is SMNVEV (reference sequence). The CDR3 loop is CASSLYWDLGTYNEQFF. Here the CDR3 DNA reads TGTGCCAGCAGTCTCTACTGGGACCTTGGCACCTACAATGAGCAGTTCTTC.

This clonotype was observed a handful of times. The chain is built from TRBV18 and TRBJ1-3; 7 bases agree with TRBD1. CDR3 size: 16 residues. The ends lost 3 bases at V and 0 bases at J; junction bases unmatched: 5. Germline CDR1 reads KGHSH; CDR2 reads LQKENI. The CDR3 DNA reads TGTGCCAGCTCACCTGGGACAGAAGACTCTGGAAACACCATATATTTT. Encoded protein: CASSPGTEDSGNTIYF.

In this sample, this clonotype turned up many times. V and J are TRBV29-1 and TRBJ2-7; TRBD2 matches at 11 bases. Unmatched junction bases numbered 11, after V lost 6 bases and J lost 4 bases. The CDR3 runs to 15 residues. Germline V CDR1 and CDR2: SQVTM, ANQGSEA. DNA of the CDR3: TGCAGCGTCGTCATGACTAGCGGGGAAAGTTACGAGCAGTACTTC. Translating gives CSVVMTSGESYEQYF.

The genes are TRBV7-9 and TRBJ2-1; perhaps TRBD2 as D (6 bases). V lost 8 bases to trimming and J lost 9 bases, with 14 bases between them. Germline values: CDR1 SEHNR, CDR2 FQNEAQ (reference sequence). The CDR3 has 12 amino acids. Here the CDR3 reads CASGPGVREQFF. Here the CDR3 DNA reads TGTGCCAGCGGCCCGGGAGTTCGTGAGCAGTTCTTC. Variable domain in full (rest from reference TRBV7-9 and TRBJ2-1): DTGVSQNPRHKITKRGQNVTFRCDPISEHNRLYWYRQTLGQGPEFLTYFQNEAQLEKSRLLSDRFSAERPKGSFSTLEIQRTEQGDSAMYLCASGPGVREQFFGPGTRLTVL.

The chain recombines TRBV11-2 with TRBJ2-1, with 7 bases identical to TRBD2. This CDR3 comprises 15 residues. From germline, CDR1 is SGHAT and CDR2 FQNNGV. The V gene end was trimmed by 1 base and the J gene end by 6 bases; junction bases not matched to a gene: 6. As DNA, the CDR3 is TGTGCCAGCAGCTTAGGCGGGAGAGGTCTCAATGAGCAGTTCTTC. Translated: CASSLGGRGLNEQFF.

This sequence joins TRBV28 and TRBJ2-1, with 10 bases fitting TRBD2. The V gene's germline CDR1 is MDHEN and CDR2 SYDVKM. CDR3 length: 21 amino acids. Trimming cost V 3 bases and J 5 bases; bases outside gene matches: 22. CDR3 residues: CASSFVKDRVVAGGPNNEQFF. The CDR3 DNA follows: TGTGCCAGCAGTTTCGTTAAGGACAGGGTGGTAGCGGGAGGCCCTAACAATGAGCAGTTCTTC.

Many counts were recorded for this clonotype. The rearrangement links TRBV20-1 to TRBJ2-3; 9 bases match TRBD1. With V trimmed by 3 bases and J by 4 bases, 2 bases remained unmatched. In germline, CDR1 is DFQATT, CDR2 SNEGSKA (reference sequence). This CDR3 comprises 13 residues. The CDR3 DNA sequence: TGCAGTGCTAGCGGGACAGGGCCAGATACGCAGTATTTT. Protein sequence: CSASGTGPDTQYF.

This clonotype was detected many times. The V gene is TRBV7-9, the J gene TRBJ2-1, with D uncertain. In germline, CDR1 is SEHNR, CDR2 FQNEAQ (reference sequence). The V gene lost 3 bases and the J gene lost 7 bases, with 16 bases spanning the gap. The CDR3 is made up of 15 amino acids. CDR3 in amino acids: CASSLGPTGRNEQFF. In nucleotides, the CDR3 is TGTGCCAGCAGCTTGGGCCCTACCGGCCGGAATGAGCAGTTCTTC.

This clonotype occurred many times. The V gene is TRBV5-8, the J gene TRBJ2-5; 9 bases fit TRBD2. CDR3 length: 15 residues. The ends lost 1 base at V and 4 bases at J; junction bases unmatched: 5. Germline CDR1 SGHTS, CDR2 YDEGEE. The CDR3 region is CASSLWVTSGETQYF. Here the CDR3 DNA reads TGTGCCAGCAGCTTGTGGGTGACTAGCGGAGAGACCCAGTACTTC.

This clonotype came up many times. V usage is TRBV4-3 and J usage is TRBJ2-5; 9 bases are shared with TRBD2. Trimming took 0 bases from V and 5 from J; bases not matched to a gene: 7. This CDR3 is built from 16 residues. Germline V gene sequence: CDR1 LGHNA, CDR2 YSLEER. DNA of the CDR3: TGCGCCAGCAGCCAAGAGCGGGAGGGCGTGGGGGAGACCCAGTACTTC. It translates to CASSQEREGVGETQYF.

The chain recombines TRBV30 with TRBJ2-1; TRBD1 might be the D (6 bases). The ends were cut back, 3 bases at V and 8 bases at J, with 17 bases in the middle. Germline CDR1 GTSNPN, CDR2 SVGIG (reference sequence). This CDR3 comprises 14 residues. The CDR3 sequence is CAWSEPPNRDEQFF. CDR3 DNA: TGTGCCTGGAGCGAACCCCCCAACAGGGATGAGCAGTTCTTC.

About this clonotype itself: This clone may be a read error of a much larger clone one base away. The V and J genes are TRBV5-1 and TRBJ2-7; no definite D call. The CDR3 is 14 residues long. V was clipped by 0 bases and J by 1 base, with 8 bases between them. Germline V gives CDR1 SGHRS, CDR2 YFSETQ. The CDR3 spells CASSLASYSYEQYF. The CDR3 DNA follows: TGCGCCAGCAGCTTGGCCAGCTATTCCTACGAGCAGTACTTC.

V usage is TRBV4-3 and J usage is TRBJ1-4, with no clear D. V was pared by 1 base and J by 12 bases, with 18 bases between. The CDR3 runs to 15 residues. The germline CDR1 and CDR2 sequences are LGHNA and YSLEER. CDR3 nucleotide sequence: TGCGCCAGCAGCCAAGGACGGTACAGCTCCTGGGAACTGTTTTTT. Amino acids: CASSQGRYSSWELFF.

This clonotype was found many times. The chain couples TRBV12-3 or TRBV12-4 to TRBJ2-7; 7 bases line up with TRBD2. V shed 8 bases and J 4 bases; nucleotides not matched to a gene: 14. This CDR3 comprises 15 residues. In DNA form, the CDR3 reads TGTGCCAGCGGCCGCCCGGGCGGGAGTGGGTACGAGCAGTACTTC. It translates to CASGRPGGSGYEQYF.

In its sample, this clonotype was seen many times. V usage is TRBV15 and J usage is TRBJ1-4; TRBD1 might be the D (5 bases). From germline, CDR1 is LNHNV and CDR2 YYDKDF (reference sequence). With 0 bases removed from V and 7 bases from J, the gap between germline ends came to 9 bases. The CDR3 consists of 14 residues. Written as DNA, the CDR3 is TGTGCCACCAGCAGAGATCGGGGGAGTGAAAAACTGTTTTTT. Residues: CATSRDRGSEKLFF. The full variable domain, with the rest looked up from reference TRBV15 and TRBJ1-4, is DAMVIQNPRYQVTQFGKPVTLSCSQTLNHNVMYWYQQKSSQAPKLLFHYYDKDFNNEADTPDNFQSRRPNTSFCFLDIRSPGLGDTAMYLCATSRDRGSEKLFFGSGTQLSVL.

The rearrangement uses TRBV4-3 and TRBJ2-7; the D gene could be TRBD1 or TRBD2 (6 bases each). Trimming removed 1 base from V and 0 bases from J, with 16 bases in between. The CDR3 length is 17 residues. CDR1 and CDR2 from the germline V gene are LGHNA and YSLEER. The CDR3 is CASSQVIRGDSSYEQYF. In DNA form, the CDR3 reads TGCGCCAGCAGCCAAGTCATAAGGGGGGACTCCTCCTACGAGCAGTACTTC.

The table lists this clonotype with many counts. CDR3 coding DNA: TGTGCCAGCACCCTCGGGACAGCAAGCACAGATACGCAGTATTTT. Amino acid sequence: CASTLGTASTDTQYF. The rearrangement links TRBV28 to TRBJ2-3, with 7 bases fitting TRBD1. The CDR3 sequence is 15 residues long. Germline lookup yields CDR1 MDHEN and CDR2 SYDVKM. J was trimmed by 0 bases and V by 7 bases; bases with no gene match: 7.

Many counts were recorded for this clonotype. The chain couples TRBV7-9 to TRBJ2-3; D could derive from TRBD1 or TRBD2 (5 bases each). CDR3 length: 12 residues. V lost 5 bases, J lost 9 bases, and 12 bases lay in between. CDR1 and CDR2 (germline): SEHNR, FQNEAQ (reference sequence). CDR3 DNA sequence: TGTGCCAGCAGCCCTGGGGGTATAACGCAGTATTTT. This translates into CASSPGGITQYF.

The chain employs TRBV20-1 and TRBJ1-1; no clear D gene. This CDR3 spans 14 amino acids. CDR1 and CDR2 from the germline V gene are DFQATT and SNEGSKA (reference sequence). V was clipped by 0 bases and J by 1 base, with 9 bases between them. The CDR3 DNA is TGCAGTGCTAGAGATATGAGACCGAACACTGAAGCTTTCTTT. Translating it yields CSARDMRPNTEAFF.

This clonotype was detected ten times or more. The DNA of the CDR3 is TGCGCCAGCAGCCAAGGACTAGCGGAGGGTAGCTCCTACGAGCAGTACTTC. Protein sequence: CASSQGLAEGSSYEQYF. This sequence joins TRBV5-1 and TRBJ2-7; 10 nucleotides agree with TRBD2. Germline values: CDR1 SGHRS, CDR2 YFSETQ. The CDR3 extends over 17 amino acids. The V segment lost 4 bases and the J segment 0 bases; nucleotides outside the gene matches: 10.

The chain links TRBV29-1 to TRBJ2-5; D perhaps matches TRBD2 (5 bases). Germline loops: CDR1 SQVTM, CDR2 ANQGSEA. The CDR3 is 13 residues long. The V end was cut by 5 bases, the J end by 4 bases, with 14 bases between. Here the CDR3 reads CSVQRGGPETQYF. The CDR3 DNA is TGCAGCGTTCAGAGAGGAGGTCCAGAGACCCAGTACTTC.

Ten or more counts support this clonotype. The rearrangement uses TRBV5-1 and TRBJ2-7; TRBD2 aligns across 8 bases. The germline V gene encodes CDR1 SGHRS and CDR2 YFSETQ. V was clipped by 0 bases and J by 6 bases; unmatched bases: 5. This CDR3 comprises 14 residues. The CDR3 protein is CASSLAGTRGEQYF. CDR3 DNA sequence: TGCGCCAGCAGCTTGGCCGGGACTAGAGGCGAGCAGTACTTC.

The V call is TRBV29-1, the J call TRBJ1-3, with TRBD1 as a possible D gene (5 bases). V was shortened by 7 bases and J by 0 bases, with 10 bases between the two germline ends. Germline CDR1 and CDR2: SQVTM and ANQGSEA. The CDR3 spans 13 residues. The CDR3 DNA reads TGCAGCGCGGGACTTCTCTCTGGAAACACCATATATTTT. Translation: CSAGLLSGNTIYF.

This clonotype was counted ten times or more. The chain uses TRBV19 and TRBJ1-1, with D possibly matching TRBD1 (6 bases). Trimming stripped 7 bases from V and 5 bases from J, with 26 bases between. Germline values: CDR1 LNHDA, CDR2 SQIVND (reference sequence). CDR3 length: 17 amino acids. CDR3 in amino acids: CASTPYLPGARWTEAFF. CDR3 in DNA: TGTGCCAGTACTCCGTATCTCCCGGGGGCGCGATGGACTGAAGCTTTCTTT.

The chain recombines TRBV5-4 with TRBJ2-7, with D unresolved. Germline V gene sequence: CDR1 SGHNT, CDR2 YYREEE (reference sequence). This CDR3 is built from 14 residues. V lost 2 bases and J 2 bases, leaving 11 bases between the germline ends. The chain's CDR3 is CASSFGIGTYEQYF. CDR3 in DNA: TGTGCCAGCAGCTTCGGTATAGGTACCTACGAGCAGTACTTC.

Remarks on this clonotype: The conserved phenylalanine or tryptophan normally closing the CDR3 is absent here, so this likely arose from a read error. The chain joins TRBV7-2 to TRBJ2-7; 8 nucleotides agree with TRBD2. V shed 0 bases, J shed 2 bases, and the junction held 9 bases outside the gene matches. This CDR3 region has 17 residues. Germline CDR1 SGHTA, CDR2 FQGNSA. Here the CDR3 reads CASSLALVGRAAYEQYS. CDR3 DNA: TGTGCCAGCAGCTTAGCGCTTGTCGGGAGGGCGGCCTACGAGCAGTACTCC.

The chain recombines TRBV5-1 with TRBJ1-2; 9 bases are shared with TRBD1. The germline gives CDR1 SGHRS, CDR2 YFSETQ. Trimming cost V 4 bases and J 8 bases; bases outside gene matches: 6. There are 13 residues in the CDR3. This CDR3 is CASSTGQGNGYTF. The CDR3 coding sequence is TGCGCCAGCAGCACAGGACAGGGGAACGGCTACACCTTC.